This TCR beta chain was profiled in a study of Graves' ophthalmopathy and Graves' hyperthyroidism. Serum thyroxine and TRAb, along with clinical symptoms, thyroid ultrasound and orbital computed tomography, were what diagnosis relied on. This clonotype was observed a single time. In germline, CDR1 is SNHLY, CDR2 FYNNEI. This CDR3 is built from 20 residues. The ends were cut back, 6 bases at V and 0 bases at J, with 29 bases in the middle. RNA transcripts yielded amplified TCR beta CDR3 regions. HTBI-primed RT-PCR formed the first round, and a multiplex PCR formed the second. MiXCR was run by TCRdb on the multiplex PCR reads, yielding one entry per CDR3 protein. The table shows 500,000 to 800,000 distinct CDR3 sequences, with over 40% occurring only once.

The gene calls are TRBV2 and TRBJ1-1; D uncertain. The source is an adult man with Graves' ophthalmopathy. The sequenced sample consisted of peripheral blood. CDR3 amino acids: CASSPTGGDSRSYMNTEAFF. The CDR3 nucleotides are TGTGCCAGCAGCCCGACCGGCGGAGACTCCCGCTCCTATATGAACACTGAAGCTTTCTTT.